Listed here are 6 T cell receptor beta chains from one sample, sequenced in a study of Ad26.COV2.S vaccination and SARS-CoV-2 variants. Measured with immunoSEQ multiplex PCR; TCRdb has only the in-frame clones, and not every one. The data show roughly 420,000 clones, with approximately 88% seen just once and about 3.5% held by the top ten. Treatment: around 19 received Ad26.COV2.S at low or high dose, single or two shots; 5 received placebo; per-sample allocation not given. Sampling was performed 63 days after the first vaccine or placebo injection. Here the sequenced sample was peripheral blood, taken in a trial of Ad26.COV2.S vaccine versus placebo. These receptors came from a person between 18 and 65 years old who received the Ad26.COV2.S COVID-19 vaccine or a placebo.

The genes are TRBV11-2 and TRBJ2-2, with 8 bases lining up with TRBD1. J lost 6 bases, V lost 4 bases, and 4 bases had no gene match. CDR1 and CDR2 (germline): SGHAT, FQNNGV. This CDR3 contains 14 residues. CDR3 loop: CASSSTGVAGELFF. The CDR3 bases are TGTGCCAGCAGCTCGACAGGGGTCGCCGGGGAGCTGTTTTTT. The whole variable domain, filled in from reference TRBV11-2 and TRBJ2-2, reads EAGVAQSPRYKIIEKRQSVAFWCNPISGHATLYWYQQILGQGPKLLIQFQNNGVVDDSQLPKDRFSAERLKGVDSTLKIQPAKLEDSAVYLCASSSTGVAGELFFGEGSRLTVL.

This chain connects TRBV15 to TRBJ1-1; D possibly corresponds to TRBD1 (6 bases). Per the germline V gene, CDR1 is LNHNV and CDR2 is YYDKDF (reference sequence). Between the trimmed V and J ends, which lost 0 bases and 0 bases, there was a span of 17 bases. CDR3 length: 18 residues. CDR3 nucleotide sequence: TGTGCCACCAGCAGAGATCCAGGGACATATTTCATGAACACTGAAGCTTTCTTT. As protein: CATSRDPGTYFMNTEAFF. Together with reference TRBV15 and TRBJ1-1, the CDR3 gives the full variable domain: DAMVIQNPRYQVTQFGKPVTLSCSQTLNHNVMYWYQQKSSQAPKLLFHYYDKDFNNEADTPDNFQSRRPNTSFCFLDIRSPGLGDTAMYLCATSRDPGTYFMNTEAFFGQGTRLTVV.

Details on this clone: At one end the junction does not follow the germline gene, possibly because of a read error. The chain carries TRBV5-4 and TRBJ2-4, with D maybe TRBD2 (5 bases). Germline CDR1 SGHNT, CDR2 YYREEE (reference sequence). This CDR3 is built from 13 residues. In DNA form, the CDR3 reads TGTGCCAGCAGCGGACCCTTCGGACTCAACTTCGTCTTC. Translating it yields CASSGPFGLNFVF.

The chain joins TRBV6-2 or TRBV6-3 to TRBJ2-7; 11 bases align to TRBD2. The CDR3 contains 15 residues. The junction had 5 bases not matched to a gene; V was cut back by 5 bases and J by 2 bases. Germline loops: CDR1 MNHEY, CDR2 SVGEGT. The CDR3 DNA sequence: TGTGCCAGCAGTAAACTAGCGGGGGCCCCCTACGAGCAGTACTTC. Amino acids: CASSKLAGAPYEQYF.

V is TRBV19 and J is TRBJ1-4, with TRBD1 matching 9 bases. V dropped 3 bases and J dropped 8; count of bases not matched to a gene: 4. CDR3 length: 14 amino acids. Looked up from germline, CDR1 is LNHDA and CDR2 is SQIVND (reference sequence). CDR3 sequence: CASSIGTGKEKLFF. For the CDR3, the DNA is TGTGCCAGTAGTATCGGGACAGGGAAGGAAAAACTGTTTTTT.

The table lists this clone with a count of one. V gene TRBV5-3 combines with J gene TRBJ1-3, with D unresolved. TRBV5-3 is an open reading frame, and its role is uncertain. The CDR3 totals 15 residues. Trimming removed 0 bases at V and 3 bases at J, with 10 bases between. The CDR3 DNA reads as TGTGCCAGAAGCTTGGTCAGGACCTGTGGAAACACCATATATTTT. Amino acids: CARSLVRTCGNTIYF.